This T cell receptor beta chain was obtained from a study of blood T cells in healthy people across ages. The authors ran a second PCR of roughly 6 to 11 cycles using a sample-barcoded 5' primer and a J-beta primer mix. TCRdb reanalysed the 5' RACE reads using MiXCR and keeps one entry per CDR3 protein. The sample has hundreds of thousands of distinct CDR3 sequences, less than 25% seen once. Trimming removed 5 bases from V and 7 bases from J; junction bases left unmatched: 9. Germline-derived CDR1 and CDR2 are SGHTA and FQGNSA. The CDR3 consists of 14 residues. These data also featured in a second study, about T cells of mothers and their children.

This chain links TRBV7-2 with TRBJ2-7; 9 bases agree with TRBD2. The sequence was collected from a boy aged 5-17 years in good health. Sequencing input: blood. CDR3 bases: TGTGCCAGCAGCAGCGGGAGGACCTCTAGAGAGCAGTACTTC. This sequence encodes CASSSGRTSREQYF.